This T cell receptor (beta chain) stems from a study of identifying expanded T cells in peripheral blood. Points from the study as a whole: Over about two and four weeks, about 15 and 19 clones changed, versus roughly 1.1 between replicates. Across healthy donors, higher total template counts meant significantly greater approximately 2-week count variance.

The length of the CDR3 is 15 residues. V was cut by 3 bases and J by 0 bases, with 9 bases left in between. The germline gives CDR1 SGHTA, CDR2 FQGNSA. Here immunoSEQ multiplex PCR was the method, and the copy in TCRdb shows in-frame clones only, minus some. Of tens of thousands of clones listed, roughly 87% are singletons. During the collection period, no donor immune events like infections were recorded. On this clone itself: Its antigen is undetermined.

This TCR derives from a person between 18 and 75 years old in good health. V gene TRBV7-2 combines with J gene TRBJ1-3; D is possibly TRBD1 (5 bases). The specimen was blood. The DNA for the CDR3 is TGTGCCAGCAGCTTGGGACCCAGCTCTGGAAACACCATATATTTT. Translated: CASSLGPSSGNTIYF.